This paragraph covers one TCR beta chain sequence. No antigen is known for it. Sequencing used immunoSEQ multiplex PCR; TCRdb keeps in-frame clones, though not all of them. The table has approximately 420,000 clones, approximately 90% seen once. This sample stems from a study of Ad26.COV2.S vaccination and SARS-CoV-2 variants. As for treatment: 19 received Ad26.COV2.S at low or high dose, single or two shots; about five received placebo; per-sample allocation not given. All samples were drawn on day 63, counting from the first vaccine or placebo injection. Within Boston, the person who donated was an adult of 18-55 years. An Ad26 vector carrying the Wuhan-strain SARS-CoV-2 spike served as the vaccine. The CDR3 contains 14 residues. Per germline, CDR1 LGHDT and CDR2 YNNKEL (reference sequence). The V and J ends lost 1 base and 4 bases respectively, with 9 bases between them. Notes on the study in general: After vaccination, reports described spike-specific CD8+ and CD4+ T cell responses as showing substantial breadth. Analytic work on TCR breadth and depth might have understated the full extent of total T cell responses.

The sequence was collected from a person between 18 and 59 years old who received the Ad26.COV2.S COVID-19 vaccine or a placebo. The input for sequencing was peripheral blood, taken in a trial of Ad26.COV2.S vaccine versus placebo. The genes are TRBV3-1 (or the pseudogene TRBV3-2) and TRBJ2-3, with D hard to call. The CDR3 loop is CASSQGGRADTQYF. In DNA form, the CDR3 reads TGTGCCAGCAGCCAAGGGGGTCGTGCAGATACGCAGTATTTT.